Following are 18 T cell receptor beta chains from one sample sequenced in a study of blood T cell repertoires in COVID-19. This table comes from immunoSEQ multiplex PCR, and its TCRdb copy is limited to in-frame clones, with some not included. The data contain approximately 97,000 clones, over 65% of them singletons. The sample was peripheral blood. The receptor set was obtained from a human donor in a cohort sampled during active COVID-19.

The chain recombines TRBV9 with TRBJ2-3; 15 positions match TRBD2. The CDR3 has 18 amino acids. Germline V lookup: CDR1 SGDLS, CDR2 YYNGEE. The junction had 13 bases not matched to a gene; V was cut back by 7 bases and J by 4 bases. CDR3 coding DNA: TGTGCCAGCGGTTCGGGACTAGCGGGGGGCCGGGCATCAGATACGCAGTATTTT. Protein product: CASGSGLAGGRASDTQYF.

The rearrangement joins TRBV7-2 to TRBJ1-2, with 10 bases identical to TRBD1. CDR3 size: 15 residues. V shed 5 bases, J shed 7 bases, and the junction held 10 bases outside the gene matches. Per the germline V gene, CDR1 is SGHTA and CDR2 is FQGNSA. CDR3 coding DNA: TGTGCCAGCAGCCTCTTCCTTGGACAGGGGGTTGGCTACACCTTC. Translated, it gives CASSLFLGQGVGYTF.

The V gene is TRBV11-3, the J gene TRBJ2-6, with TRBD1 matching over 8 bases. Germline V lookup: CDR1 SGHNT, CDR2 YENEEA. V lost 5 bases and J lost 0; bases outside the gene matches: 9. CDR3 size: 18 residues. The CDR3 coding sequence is TGTGCCAGCAGCCCCGGACAGGGACGATCCTCTGGGGCCAACGTCCTGACTTTC. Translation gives CASSPGQGRSSGANVLTF. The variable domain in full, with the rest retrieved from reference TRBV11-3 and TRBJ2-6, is EAGVVQSPRYKIIEKKQPVAFWCNPISGHNTLYWYLQNLGQGPELLIRYENEEAVDDSQLPKDRFSAERLKGVDSTLKIQPAELGDSAVYLCASSPGQGRSSGANVLTFGAGSRLTVL.

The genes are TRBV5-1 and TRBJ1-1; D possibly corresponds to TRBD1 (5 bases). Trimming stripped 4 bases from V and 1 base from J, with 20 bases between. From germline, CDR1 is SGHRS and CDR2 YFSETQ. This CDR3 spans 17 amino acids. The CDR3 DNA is TGCGCCAGCAGCCCGACCGGGGGGACGGGGGGGAACACTGAAGCTTTCTTT. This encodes CASSPTGGTGGNTEAFF.

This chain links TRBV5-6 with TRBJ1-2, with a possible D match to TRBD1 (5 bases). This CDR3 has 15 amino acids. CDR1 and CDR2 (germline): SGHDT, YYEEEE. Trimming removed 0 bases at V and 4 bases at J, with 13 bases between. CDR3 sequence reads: CASSLAPGLAYGYTF. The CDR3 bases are TGTGCCAGCAGCTTGGCGCCAGGGCTCGCCTATGGCTACACCTTC.

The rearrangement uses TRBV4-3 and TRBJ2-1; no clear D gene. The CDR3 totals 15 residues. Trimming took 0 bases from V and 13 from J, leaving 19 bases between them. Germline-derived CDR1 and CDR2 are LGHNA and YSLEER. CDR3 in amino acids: CASSQDLNPQVRQFF. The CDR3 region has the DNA TGCGCCAGCAGCCAAGATTTAAACCCTCAGGTACGACAGTTCTTC.

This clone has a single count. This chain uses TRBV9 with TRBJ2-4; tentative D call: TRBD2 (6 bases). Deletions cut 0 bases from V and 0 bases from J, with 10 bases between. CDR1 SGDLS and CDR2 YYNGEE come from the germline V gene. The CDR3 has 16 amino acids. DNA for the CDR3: TGTGCCAGCAGCGTAGAGGAGGGATTAGCCAAAAACATTCAGTACTTC. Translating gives CASSVEEGLAKNIQYF. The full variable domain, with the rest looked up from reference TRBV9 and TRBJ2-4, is DSGVTQTPKHLITATGQRVTLRCSPRSGDLSVYWYQQSLDQGLQFLIQYYNGEERAKGNILERFSAQQFPDLHSELNLSSLELGDSALYFCASSVEEGLAKNIQYFGAGTRLSVL.

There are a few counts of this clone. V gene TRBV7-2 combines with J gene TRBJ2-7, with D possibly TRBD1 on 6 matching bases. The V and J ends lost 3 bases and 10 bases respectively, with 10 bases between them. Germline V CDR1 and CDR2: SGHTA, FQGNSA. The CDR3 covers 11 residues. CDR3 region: CASSLMGAQYF. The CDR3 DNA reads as TGTGCCAGCAGCTTGATGGGGGCCCAGTACTTC.

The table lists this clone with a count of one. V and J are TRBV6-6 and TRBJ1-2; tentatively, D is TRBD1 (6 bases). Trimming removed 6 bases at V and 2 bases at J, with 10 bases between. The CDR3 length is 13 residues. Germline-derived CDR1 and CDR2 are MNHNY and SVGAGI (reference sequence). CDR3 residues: CASSSQGNYGYTF. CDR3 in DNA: TGTGCCAGCAGCTCACAGGGCAACTATGGCTACACCTTC.

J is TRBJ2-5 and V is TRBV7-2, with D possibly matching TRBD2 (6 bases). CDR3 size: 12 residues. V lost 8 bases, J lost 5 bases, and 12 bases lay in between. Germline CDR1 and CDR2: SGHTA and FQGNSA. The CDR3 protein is CASSGGWETQYF. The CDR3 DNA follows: TGTGCCAGCTCCGGGGGATGGGAGACCCAGTACTTC.

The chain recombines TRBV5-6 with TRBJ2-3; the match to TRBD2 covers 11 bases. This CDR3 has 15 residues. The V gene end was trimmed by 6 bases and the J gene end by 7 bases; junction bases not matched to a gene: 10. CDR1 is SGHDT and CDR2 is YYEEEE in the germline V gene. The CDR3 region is CASIIAGGAVNTQYF. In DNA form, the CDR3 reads TGTGCCAGCATTATAGCGGGGGGGGCCGTGAATACGCAGTATTTT.

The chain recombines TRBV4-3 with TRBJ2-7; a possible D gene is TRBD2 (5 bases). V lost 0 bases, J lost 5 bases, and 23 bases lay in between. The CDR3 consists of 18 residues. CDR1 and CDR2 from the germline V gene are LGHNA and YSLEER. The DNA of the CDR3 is TGCGCCAGCAGCCAAGACTCCACCTGGTACCCTAGCTACGACGAGCAGTACTTC. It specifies CASSQDSTWYPSYDEQYF.

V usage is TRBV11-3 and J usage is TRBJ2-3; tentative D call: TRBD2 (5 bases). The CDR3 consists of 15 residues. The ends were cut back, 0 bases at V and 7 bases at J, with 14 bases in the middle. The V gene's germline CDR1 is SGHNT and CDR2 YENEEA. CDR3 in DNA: TGTGCCAGCAGCTTAGAGGCCACCCCGGGGAATACGCAGTATTTT. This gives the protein CASSLEATPGNTQYF.

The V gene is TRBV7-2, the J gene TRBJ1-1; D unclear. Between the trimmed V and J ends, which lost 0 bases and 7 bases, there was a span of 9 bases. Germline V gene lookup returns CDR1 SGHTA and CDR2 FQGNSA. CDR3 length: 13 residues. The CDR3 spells CASSLASSGEAFF. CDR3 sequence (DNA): TGTGCCAGCAGCTTAGCCAGTTCGGGTGAAGCTTTCTTT.

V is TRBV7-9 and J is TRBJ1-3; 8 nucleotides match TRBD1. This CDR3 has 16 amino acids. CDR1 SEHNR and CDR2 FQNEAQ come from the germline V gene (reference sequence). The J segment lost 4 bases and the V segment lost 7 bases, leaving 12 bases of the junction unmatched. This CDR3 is CASNQQGEGAGNTIYF. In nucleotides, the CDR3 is TGTGCCAGCAACCAACAGGGGGAAGGCGCAGGAAACACCATATATTTT.

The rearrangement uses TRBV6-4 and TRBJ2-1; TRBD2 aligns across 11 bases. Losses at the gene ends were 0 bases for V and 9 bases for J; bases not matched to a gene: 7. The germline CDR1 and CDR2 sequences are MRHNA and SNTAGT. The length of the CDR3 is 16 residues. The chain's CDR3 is CASSDSRLAGQPEQFF. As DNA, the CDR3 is TGTGCCAGCAGTGACTCGAGACTAGCGGGGCAACCTGAGCAGTTCTTC.

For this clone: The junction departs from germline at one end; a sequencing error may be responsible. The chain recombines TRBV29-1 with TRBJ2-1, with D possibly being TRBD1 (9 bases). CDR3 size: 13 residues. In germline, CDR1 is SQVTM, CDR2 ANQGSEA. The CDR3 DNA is TGTTCGGGGGGGACAGGGATTTACAATGAGCAGTTCTTC. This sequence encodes CSGGTGIYNEQFF.

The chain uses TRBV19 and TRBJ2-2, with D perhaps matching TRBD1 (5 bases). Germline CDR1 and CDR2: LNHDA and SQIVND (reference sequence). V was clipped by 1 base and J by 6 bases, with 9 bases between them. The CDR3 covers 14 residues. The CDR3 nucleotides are TGTGCCAGTAGTATAGTAGGGGCGGCCGGGGAGCTGTTTTTT. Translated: CASSIVGAAGELFF. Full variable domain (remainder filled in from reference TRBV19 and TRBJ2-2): DGGITQSPKYLFRKEGQNVTLSCEQNLNHDAMYWYRQDPGQGLRLIYYSQIVNDFQKGDIAEGYSVSREKKESFPLTVTSAQKNPTAFYLCASSIVGAAGELFFGEGSRLTVL.